The entry below describes one TCR beta chain. The antigen is unknown. Treatment meaning: 19 received Ad26.COV2.S at low or high dose, single or two shots; 5 received placebo; per-sample allocation not given. Following the first vaccine or placebo injection, samples were taken on day 63. The source of the sample is a study of Ad26.COV2.S vaccination and SARS-CoV-2 variants. At the level of the study: In the COV1001 trial, the donor was in the Ad26.COV2.S arm. Intramuscular Ad26.COV2.S doses were given once or twice, 56 days apart.

The data were produced by immunoSEQ multiplex PCR, yet TCRdb's version contains in-frame clones alone and is incomplete. The sample has about 480,000 clones, around 90% seen once. Overall study findings and caveats: Reported post-vaccination CD8+ and CD4+ T cell responses to spike showed substantial breadth.

This CDR3 comprises 16 residues. The V segment lost 5 bases and the J segment 2 bases; nucleotides outside the gene matches: 5. Germline loops: CDR1 LNHDA, CDR2 SQIVND (reference sequence). The sample was peripheral blood, taken in a trial of Ad26.COV2.S vaccine versus placebo. The sequence was collected from a person between 18 and 59 years old who received the Ad26.COV2.S COVID-19 vaccine or a placebo. This chain uses TRBV19 with TRBJ1-5; the match to TRBD1 covers 11 bases. Here the CDR3 DNA reads TGTGCCAGTAGTTGGACAGGGGGCGGCGGCAATCAGCCCCAGCATTTT. Translation gives CASSWTGGGGNQPQHF.